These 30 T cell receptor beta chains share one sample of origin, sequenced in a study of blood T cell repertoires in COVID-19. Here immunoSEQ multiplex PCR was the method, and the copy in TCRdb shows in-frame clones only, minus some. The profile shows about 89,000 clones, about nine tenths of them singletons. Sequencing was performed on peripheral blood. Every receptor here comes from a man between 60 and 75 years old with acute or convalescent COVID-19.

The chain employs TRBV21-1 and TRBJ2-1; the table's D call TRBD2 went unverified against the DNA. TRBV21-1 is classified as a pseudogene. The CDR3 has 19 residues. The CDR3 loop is CASSKVGTSGKFRYNEQFF. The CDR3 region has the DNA TGTGCCAGCAGCAAAGTCGGGACTAGCGGGAAGTTCCGATACAATGAGCAGTTCTTC.

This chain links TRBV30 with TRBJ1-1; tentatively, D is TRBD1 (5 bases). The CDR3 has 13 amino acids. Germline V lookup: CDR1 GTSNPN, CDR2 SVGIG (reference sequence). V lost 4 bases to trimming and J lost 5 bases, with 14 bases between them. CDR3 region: CAWIFLGGTEAFF. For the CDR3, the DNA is TGTGCCTGGATCTTTCTGGGGGGAACTGAAGCTTTCTTT. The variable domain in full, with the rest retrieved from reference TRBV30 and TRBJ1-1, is SQTIHQWPATLVQPVGSPLSLECTVEGTSNPNLYWYRQAAGRGLQLLFYSVGIGQISSEVPQNLSASRPQDRQFILSSKKLLLSDSGFYLCAWIFLGGTEAFFGQGTRLTVV.

Here the CDR3 DNA reads TGTGCCAGCAGCCAACTGGTAGAAGATACGCAGTATTTT. Protein sequence: CASSQLVEDTQYF. V usage is TRBV3-1 (or the pseudogene TRBV3-2) and J usage is TRBJ2-3; D remains unclear. V was clipped by 2 bases and J by 5 bases, with 8 bases between them. This CDR3 has 13 amino acids. Germline CDR1 reads LGHDT; CDR2 reads YNNKEL (reference sequence).

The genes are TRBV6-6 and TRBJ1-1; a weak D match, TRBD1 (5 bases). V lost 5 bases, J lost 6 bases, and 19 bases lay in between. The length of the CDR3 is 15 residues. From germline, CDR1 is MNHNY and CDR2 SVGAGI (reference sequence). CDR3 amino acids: CASSPRQSGSAEAFF. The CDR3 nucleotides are TGTGCCAGCAGTCCACGACAGTCGGGTTCGGCTGAAGCTTTCTTT.

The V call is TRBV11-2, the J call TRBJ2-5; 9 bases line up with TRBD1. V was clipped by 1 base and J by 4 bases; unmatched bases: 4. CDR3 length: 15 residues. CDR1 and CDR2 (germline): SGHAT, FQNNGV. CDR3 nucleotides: TGTGCCAGCAGCTTAGGCCAACAGGGGGCAGAGACCCAGTACTTC. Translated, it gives CASSLGQQGAETQYF.

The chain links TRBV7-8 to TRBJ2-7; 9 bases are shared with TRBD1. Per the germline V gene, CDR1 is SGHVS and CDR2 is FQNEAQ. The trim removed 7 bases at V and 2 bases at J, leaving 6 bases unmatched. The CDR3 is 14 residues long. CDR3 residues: CASTKRDRAYEQYF. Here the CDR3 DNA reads TGTGCCAGCACAAAACGGGACAGGGCCTACGAGCAGTACTTC.

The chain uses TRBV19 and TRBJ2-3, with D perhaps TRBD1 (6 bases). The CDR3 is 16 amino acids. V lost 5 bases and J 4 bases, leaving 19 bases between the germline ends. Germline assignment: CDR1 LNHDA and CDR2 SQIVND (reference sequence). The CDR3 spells CASSRQGKSIADTQYF. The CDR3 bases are TGTGCCAGTAGTCGGCAGGGGAAAAGTATTGCAGATACGCAGTATTTT.

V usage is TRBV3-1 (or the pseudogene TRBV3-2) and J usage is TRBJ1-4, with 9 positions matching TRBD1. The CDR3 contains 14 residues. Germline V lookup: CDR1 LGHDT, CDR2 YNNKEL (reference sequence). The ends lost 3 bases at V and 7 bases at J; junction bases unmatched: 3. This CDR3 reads CASSQTGQGEKLFF. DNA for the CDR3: TGTGCCAGCAGCCAGACGGGACAGGGTGAAAAACTGTTTTTT.

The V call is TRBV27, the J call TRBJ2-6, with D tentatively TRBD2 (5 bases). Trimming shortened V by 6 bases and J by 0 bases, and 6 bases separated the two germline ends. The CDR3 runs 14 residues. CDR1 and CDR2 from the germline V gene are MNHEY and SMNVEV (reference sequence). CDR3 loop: CASSGNSGANVLTF. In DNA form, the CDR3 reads TGTGCCAGCAGCGGGAACTCTGGGGCCAACGTCCTGACTTTC.

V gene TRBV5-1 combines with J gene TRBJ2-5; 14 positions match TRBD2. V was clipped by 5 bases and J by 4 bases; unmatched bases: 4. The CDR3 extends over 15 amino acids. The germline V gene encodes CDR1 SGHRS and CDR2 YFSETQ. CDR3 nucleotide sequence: TGCGCCAGCAGGGTGGGACTAGCGGGAGTAGAGACCCAGTACTTC. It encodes CASRVGLAGVETQYF.

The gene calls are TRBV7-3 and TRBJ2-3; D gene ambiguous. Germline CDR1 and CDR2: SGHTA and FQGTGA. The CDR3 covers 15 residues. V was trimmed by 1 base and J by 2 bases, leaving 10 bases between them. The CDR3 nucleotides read TGTGCCAGCAGCTTAAATCCCAGGATCACAGATACGCAGTATTTT. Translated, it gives CASSLNPRITDTQYF.

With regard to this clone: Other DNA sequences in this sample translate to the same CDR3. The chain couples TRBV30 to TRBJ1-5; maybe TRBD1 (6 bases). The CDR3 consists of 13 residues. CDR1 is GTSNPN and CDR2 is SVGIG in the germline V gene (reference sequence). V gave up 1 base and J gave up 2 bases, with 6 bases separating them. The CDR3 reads CAWSGTGNQPQHF. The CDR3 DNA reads TGTGCCTGGAGTGGGACAGGCAATCAGCCCCAGCATTTT.

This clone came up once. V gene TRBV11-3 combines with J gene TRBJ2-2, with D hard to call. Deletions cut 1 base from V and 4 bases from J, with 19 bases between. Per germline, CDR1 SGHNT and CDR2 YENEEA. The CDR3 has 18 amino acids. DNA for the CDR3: TGTGCCAGCAGCTTAGTAACCCCGACGGAGTACCCCACCGGGGAGCTGTTTTTT. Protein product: CASSLVTPTEYPTGELFF.

CDR3 DNA: TGTGCCAGCAGTTACCGACAATTCGGGGGTACCGGGGAGCTGTTTTTT. Translation: CASSYRQFGGTGELFF. V usage is TRBV6-5 and J usage is TRBJ2-2, with D possibly matching TRBD2 (6 bases). The V end lost 2 bases, the J end lost 5 bases, and 15 bases lay between the germline ends. Germline values: CDR1 MNHEY, CDR2 SVGAGI. This CDR3 region has 16 residues.

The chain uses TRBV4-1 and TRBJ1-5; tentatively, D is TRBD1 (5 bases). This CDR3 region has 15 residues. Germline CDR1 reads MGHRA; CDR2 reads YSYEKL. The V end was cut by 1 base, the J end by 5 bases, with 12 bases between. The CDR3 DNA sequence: TGCGCCAGCAGCCAAGGTGACGGGGGGGATCAGCCCCAGCATTTT. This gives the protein CASSQGDGGDQPQHF.

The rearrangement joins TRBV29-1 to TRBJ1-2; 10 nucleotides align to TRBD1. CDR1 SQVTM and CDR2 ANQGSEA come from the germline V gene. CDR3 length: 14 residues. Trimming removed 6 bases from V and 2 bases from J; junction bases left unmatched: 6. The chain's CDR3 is CSVEPGQGNYGYTF. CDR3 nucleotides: TGCAGCGTCGAGCCGGGACAGGGGAACTATGGCTACACCTTC.

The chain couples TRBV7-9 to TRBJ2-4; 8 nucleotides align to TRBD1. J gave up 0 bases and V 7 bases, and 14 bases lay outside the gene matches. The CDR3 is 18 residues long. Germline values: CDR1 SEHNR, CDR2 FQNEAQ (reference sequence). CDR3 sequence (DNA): TGTGCCAGCACCCCTGAAGGGGGACAGGTCATAGCCAAAAACATTCAGTACTTC. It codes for CASTPEGGQVIAKNIQYF. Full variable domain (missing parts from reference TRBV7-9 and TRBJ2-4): DTGVSQNPRHKITKRGQNVTFRCDPISEHNRLYWYRQTLGQGPEFLTYFQNEAQLEKSRLLSDRFSAERPKGSFSTLEIQRTEQGDSAMYLCASTPEGGQVIAKNIQYFGAGTRLSVL.

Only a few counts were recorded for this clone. The chain's CDR3 is CASSKGWQGFGYTF. In nucleotides, the CDR3 is TGTGCCAGCAGCAAAGGCTGGCAGGGGTTTGGCTACACCTTC. This chain connects TRBV21-1 to TRBJ1-2; the DNA was not used to check the table's D call, TRBD1. TRBV21-1 has pseudogene status. This CDR3 region has 14 residues.

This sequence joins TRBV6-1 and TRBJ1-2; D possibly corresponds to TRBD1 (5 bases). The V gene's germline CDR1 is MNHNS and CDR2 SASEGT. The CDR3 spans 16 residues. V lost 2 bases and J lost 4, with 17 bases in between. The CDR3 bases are TGTGCCAGCAGTGAAAGCGCTTGGGCAGGGCCCTATGGCTACACCTTC. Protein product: CASSESAWAGPYGYTF.

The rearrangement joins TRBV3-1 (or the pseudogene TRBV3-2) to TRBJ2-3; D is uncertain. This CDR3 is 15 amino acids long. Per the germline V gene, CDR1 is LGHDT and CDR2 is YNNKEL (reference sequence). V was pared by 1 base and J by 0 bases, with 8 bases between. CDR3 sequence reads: CASSQGAISTDTQYF. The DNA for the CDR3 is TGTGCCAGCAGCCAAGGGGCGATTAGCACAGATACGCAGTATTTT.

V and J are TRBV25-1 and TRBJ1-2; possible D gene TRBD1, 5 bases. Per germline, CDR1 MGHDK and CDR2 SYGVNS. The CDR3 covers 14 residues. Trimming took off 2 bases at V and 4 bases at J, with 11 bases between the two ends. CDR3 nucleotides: TGTGCCAGCAGTGAAACGACAGCCGCCTATGGCTACACCTTC. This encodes CASSETTAAYGYTF.

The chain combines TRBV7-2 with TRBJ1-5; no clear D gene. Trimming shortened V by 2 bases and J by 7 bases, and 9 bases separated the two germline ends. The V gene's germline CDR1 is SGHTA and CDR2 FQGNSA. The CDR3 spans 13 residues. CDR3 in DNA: TGTGCCAGCAGCTTACCGGGGAGACAGCCCCAGCATTTT. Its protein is CASSLPGRQPQHF.

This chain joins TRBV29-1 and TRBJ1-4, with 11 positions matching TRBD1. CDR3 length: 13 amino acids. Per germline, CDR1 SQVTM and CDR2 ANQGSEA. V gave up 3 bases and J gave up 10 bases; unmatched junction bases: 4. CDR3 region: CSVDGTGGGKLFF. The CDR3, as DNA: TGCAGCGTTGATGGGACAGGGGGTGGAAAACTGTTTTTT.

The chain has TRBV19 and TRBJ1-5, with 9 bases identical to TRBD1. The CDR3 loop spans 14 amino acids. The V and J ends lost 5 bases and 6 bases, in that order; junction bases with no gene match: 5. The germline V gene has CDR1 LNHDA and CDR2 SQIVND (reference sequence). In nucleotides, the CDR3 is TGTGCCAGTAGTCAACAGGGGGCGAGTCAGCCCCAGCATTTT. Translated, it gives CASSQQGASQPQHF.

The CDR3 spells CASSARSLAGHQETQYF. The CDR3 DNA reads as TGTGCCAGTAGCGCCCGGTCACTAGCGGGGCACCAAGAGACCCAGTACTTC. The V gene is TRBV19, the J gene TRBJ2-5; 10 positions agree with TRBD2. V trimming: 6 bases; J trimming: 0 bases; junction bases outside the gene matches: 10. CDR1 and CDR2 (germline): LNHDA, SQIVND (reference sequence). CDR3 length: 17 amino acids.

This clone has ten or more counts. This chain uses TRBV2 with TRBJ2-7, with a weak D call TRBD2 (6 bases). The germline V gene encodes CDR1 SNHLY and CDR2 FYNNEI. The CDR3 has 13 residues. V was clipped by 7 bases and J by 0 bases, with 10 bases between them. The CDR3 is CASIPSDSYEQYF. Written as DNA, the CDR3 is TGTGCCAGCATACCTAGCGACTCCTACGAGCAGTACTTC.

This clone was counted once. CDR3 DNA sequence: TGTGCCAGCAGCTTATCCCTAGACGCATATAATTCACCCCTCCACTTT. Residues: CASSLSLDAYNSPLHF. J is TRBJ1-6 and V is TRBV7-9; D remains unclear. Germline CDR1 SEHNR, CDR2 FQNEAQ (reference sequence). The CDR3 is 16 residues long. V was cut by 2 bases and J by 4 bases, with 12 bases left in between.

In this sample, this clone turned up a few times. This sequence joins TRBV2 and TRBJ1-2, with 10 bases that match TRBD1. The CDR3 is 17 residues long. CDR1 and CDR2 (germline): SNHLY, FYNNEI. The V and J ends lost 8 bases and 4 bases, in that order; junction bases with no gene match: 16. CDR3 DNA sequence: TGTGCCAGCGGGAGCGCCGCTGGGACAGGGGAGACCTATGGCTACACCTTC. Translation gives CASGSAAGTGETYGYTF. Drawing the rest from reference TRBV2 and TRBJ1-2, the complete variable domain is EPEVTQTPSHQVTQMGQEVILRCVPISNHLYFYWYRQILGQKVEFLVSFYNNEISEKSEIFDDQFSVERPDGSNFTLKIRSTKLEDSAMYFCASGSAAGTGETYGYTFGSGTRLTVV.

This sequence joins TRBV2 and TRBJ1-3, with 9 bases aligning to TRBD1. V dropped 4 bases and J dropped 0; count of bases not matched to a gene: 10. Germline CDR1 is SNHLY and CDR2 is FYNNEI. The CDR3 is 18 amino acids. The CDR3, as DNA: TGTGCCAGCAGTGTGGGGGGGACAGGGACCCTCTCTGGAAACACCATATATTTT. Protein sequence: CASSVGGTGTLSGNTIYF.

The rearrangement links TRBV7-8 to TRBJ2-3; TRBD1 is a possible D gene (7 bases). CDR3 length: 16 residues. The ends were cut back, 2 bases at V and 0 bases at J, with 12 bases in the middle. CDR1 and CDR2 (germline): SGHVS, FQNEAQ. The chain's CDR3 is CASSLFQGGSTDTQYF. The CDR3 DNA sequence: TGTGCCAGCAGCTTATTCCAGGGGGGAAGCACAGATACGCAGTATTTT.